This T cell receptor beta chain was recovered during a study of early T cells in non-severe SARS-CoV-2 infection. Study context: Sequenced material consisted of bulk RNA (from unsorted whole blood), and chains were unpaired. Study-wide points: VDJdb-based annotation leaned toward anti-spike CD8 responses and missed private and CD4 specificities.

The CDR3 loop spans 15 amino acids. Per germline, CDR1 SGDLS and CDR2 YYNGEE. V shed 0 bases, J shed 7 bases, and the junction held 4 bases outside the gene matches. This clonotype showed up many times. Its antigen remains unknown. Researchers tagged individual cDNA molecules with unique molecular identifiers. From the 5' RACE reads, TCRdb called clonotypes with MiXCR, one entry per CDR3 protein. This sample has about 77,000 distinct CDR3 sequences, with approximately 9.1% found just once. The chain employs TRBV9 and TRBJ2-1, with 10 bases lining up with TRBD2. Material for sequencing was whole blood. The receptor comes from an adult who was a healthcare worker with PCR-confirmed SARS-CoV-2 infection or an uninfected control (not recorded which). The chain's CDR3 is CASSVEASGSNEQFF. CDR3 DNA sequence: TGTGCCAGCAGCGTAGAGGCTAGCGGGAGTAATGAGCAGTTCTTC. The full variable domain, its missing parts supplied by reference TRBV9 and TRBJ2-1, is DSGVTQTPKHLITATGQRVTLRCSPRSGDLSVYWYQQSLDQGLQFLIQYYNGEERAKGNILERFSAQQFPDLHSELNLSSLELGDSALYFCASSVEASGSNEQFFGPGTRLTVL.